This TCR beta chain appears in the sequencing data of a study of T cell responses to AZD1222 COVID-19 vaccine. Study results and limitations: Targets within unmutated variant regions were reportedly found for nearly half of spike-specific TCRs. Without day 14 samples, only post-peak T cell repertoires were studied.

V shed 5 bases and J shed 5 bases, with 13 bases lying between them. Germline assignment: CDR1 SGHNT and CDR2 YENEEA. The CDR3 spans 14 residues. As for this clone: Antigen: not known.

Only in-frame clones appear in the TCRdb table, and some are missing; sequencing was by immunoSEQ multiplex PCR. The sample has about 82,000 clones, approximately 85% seen once. The source is an adult who received the AZD1222 COVID-19 vaccine. The rearrangement joins TRBV11-3 to TRBJ2-1; perhaps D is TRBD1 or TRBD2 (5 bases each). Material: peripheral blood, obtained 28 days after the second AZD1222 dose. As DNA, the CDR3 is TGTGCCAGCAGCCCCCGGGACGCGGACAATGAGCAGTTCTTC. It is translated as CASSPRDADNEQFF.